One sample yielded the 30 T cell receptor beta chains listed below, sequenced in a study of cytomegalovirus exposure and HLA in healthy donors. Primers included in the PCR were 60 Vbeta and 13 Jbeta primers. Method: immunoSEQ multiplex PCR; TCRdb's copy keeps in-frame clones and lacks some. The table records 85,000 to 100,000 clones, around 86% of them present only once. What was sequenced was PBMCs. The origin of the receptors is a young man in good health and CMV-seropositive.

The chain has TRBV19 and TRBJ2-7; D might be TRBD1 (5 bases). The CDR3 sequence is 14 residues long. V dropped 9 bases and J dropped 2 bases, with 17 bases sitting between them. Germline V lookup: CDR1 LNHDA, CDR2 SQIVND (reference sequence). The CDR3 sequence: CASGGRGRTYEQYF. For the CDR3, the DNA is TGTGCCAGCGGCGGTAGGGGAAGGACCTACGAGCAGTACTTC.

The chain employs TRBV5-1 and TRBJ2-5; a possible D gene is TRBD2 (6 bases). Germline CDR1 and CDR2: SGHRS and YFSETQ. This CDR3 is 15 amino acids long. V lost 3 bases and J 3 bases, leaving 15 bases between the germline ends. The CDR3 DNA reads as TGCGCCAGCAGCTCCCCGCTAGCGTTCGAAGAGACCCAGTACTTC. Translating it yields CASSSPLAFEETQYF.

This clone showed up just once. The chain employs TRBV12-5 and TRBJ2-1, with TRBD1 as a possible D gene (7 bases). From germline, CDR1 is LGHNT and CDR2 FRNRAP. The CDR3 has 15 residues. V lost 3 bases to trimming and J lost 5 bases, with 14 bases between them. The CDR3 nucleotides are TGTGCTAGTGGTTTTGAGACAGGGAGGCACAATGAGCAGTTCTTC. As protein: CASGFETGRHNEQFF.

This chain uses TRBV29-1 with TRBJ1-4; D possibly corresponds to TRBD1 (6 bases). The CDR3 totals 13 residues. The germline gives CDR1 SQVTM, CDR2 ANQGSEA. V was trimmed by 7 bases and J by 2 bases, leaving 11 bases between them. CDR3: CSAGTGTNEKLFF. CDR3 DNA sequence: TGCAGCGCCGGAACAGGGACTAATGAAAAACTGTTTTTT.

The genes are TRBV5-1 and TRBJ2-3; possibly TRBD2 for D (5 bases). The CDR3 has 15 amino acids. Trimming removed 2 bases from V and 0 bases from J, with 10 bases in between. Germline loops: CDR1 SGHRS, CDR2 YFSETQ. The CDR3 is CASSFLASSTDTQYF. The DNA for the CDR3 is TGCGCCAGCAGCTTTCTAGCTAGTAGCACAGATACGCAGTATTTT.

V gene TRBV29-1 combines with J gene TRBJ2-1, with TRBD2 matching over 8 bases. CDR3 size: 15 residues. Per germline, CDR1 SQVTM and CDR2 ANQGSEA. V gave up 4 bases and J gave up 0 bases; unmatched junction bases: 5. The CDR3 is CSVGYSGISYNEQFF. DNA for the CDR3: TGCAGCGTTGGGTATAGCGGGATCTCCTACAATGAGCAGTTCTTC.

The V gene is TRBV19, the J gene TRBJ2-2; no clear D gene. Germline CDR1 and CDR2: LNHDA and SQIVND (reference sequence). This CDR3 contains 15 residues. With 6 bases removed from V and 1 base from J, the gap between germline ends came to 12 bases. The CDR3: CASRSSRMNTGELFF. CDR3 bases: TGTGCCAGTAGAAGCTCGCGAATGAACACCGGGGAGCTGTTTTTT.

V gene TRBV2 combines with J gene TRBJ1-4; D is ambiguous. CDR3 size: 20 residues. Looked up from germline, CDR1 is SNHLY and CDR2 is FYNNEI. V lost 2 bases, J lost 2 bases, and 24 bases lay in between. CDR3 bases: TGTGCCAGCAGTGAACCATCGCTCGGGGATTCAAGGGAGACTAATGAAAAACTGTTTTTT. Amino acids: CASSEPSLGDSRETNEKLFF.

This clone was seen more than once but under ten times. V is TRBV4-1 and J is TRBJ2-5; TRBD2 aligns across 14 bases. There are 18 residues in the CDR3. Per the germline V gene, CDR1 is MGHRA and CDR2 is YSYEKL. J was trimmed by 5 bases and V by 4 bases; bases with no gene match: 12. CDR3 in amino acids: CASSLRLAGGPSMETQYF. The CDR3 DNA is TGCGCCAGCAGCCTTAGACTAGCGGGAGGGCCATCGATGGAGACCCAGTACTTC.

The chain has TRBV19 and TRBJ2-3; the D gene is possibly TRBD2 (5 bases). CDR1 is LNHDA, CDR2 SQIVND, per germline (reference sequence). The CDR3 sequence is 17 residues long. Between the trimmed V and J ends, which lost 6 bases and 5 bases, there was a span of 24 bases. The CDR3 DNA sequence: TGTGCCAGTAGAAGACAAGGACTCCAGCCTGAAAGAGATACGCAGTATTTT. Translating gives CASRRQGLQPERDTQYF.

The chain joins TRBV7-9 to TRBJ1-1, with TRBD1 matching over 7 bases. Losses at the gene ends were 7 bases for V and 0 bases for J; bases not matched to a gene: 17. Germline CDR1 is SEHNR and CDR2 is FQNEAQ (reference sequence). The CDR3 is 18 residues long. As DNA, the CDR3 is TGTGCCAGCACAATTCCCTTTGGACAGGCCAGAATGAACACTGAAGCTTTCTTT. Protein sequence: CASTIPFGQARMNTEAFF.

CDR3 in amino acids: CASSVAEYRHNEQFF. CDR3 coding DNA: TGTGCCAGCAGCGTAGCTGAGTACAGGCACAATGAGCAGTTCTTC. The genes are TRBV9 and TRBJ2-1; tentative D call: TRBD1 (5 bases). The germline gives CDR1 SGDLS, CDR2 YYNGEE. V was shortened by 0 bases and J by 5 bases, with 12 bases between the two germline ends. This CDR3 comprises 15 residues. The whole variable domain, remainder taken from reference TRBV9 and TRBJ2-1, is DSGVTQTPKHLITATGQRVTLRCSPRSGDLSVYWYQQSLDQGLQFLIQYYNGEERAKGNILERFSAQQFPDLHSELNLSSLELGDSALYFCASSVAEYRHNEQFFGPGTRLTVL.

Here the CDR3 reads CASSLSSQGHYYSNQPQHF. Written as DNA, the CDR3 is TGTGCCAGCAGTTTATCGTCCCAGGGACACTATTATAGCAATCAGCCCCAGCATTTT. The chain combines TRBV27 with TRBJ1-5; D possibly corresponds to TRBD1 (6 bases). Germline lookup yields CDR1 MNHEY and CDR2 SMNVEV (reference sequence). The CDR3 runs 19 residues. Trimming stripped 0 bases from V and 0 bases from J, with 18 bases between.

The rearrangement uses TRBV10-3 and TRBJ2-1; TRBD2 agrees at 10 bases. Germline V CDR1 and CDR2: ENHRY, SYGVKD. The CDR3 sequence is 15 residues long. With V trimmed by 4 bases and J by 9 bases, 9 bases remained unmatched. The CDR3, as DNA: TGTGCCATCAGTGGAGCTAGCGGGAGACCAATTGAGCAGTTCTTC. Amino acids: CAISGASGRPIEQFF.

V usage is TRBV10-1 and J usage is TRBJ2-1; 12 bases are shared with TRBD2. The CDR3 totals 17 residues. Germline CDR1 is WNHNN and CDR2 is SYGVQD (reference sequence). The J segment lost 1 base and the V segment lost 3 bases, leaving 4 bases of the junction unmatched. The CDR3 loop reads CASSDTLAGGSYNEQFF. CDR3 DNA sequence: TGCGCCAGCAGTGATACGCTAGCGGGAGGGTCCTACAATGAGCAGTTCTTC.

The chain has TRBV15 and TRBJ2-5; 8 bases line up with TRBD1. The CDR3 sequence is 17 residues long. V trimming: 0 bases; J trimming: 5 bases; junction bases outside the gene matches: 11. Per germline, CDR1 LNHNV and CDR2 YYDKDF (reference sequence). CDR3 residues: CATSRERTGYFMETQYF. The CDR3 region has the DNA TGTGCCACCAGCAGAGAACGGACAGGGTATTTCATGGAGACCCAGTACTTC.

The chain links TRBV2 to TRBJ1-2; weak D call: TRBD1 (6 bases). Trimming left V 1 base short and J 11 bases short, with 11 bases between. The CDR3 has 12 amino acids. In germline, CDR1 is SNHLY, CDR2 FYNNEI. This CDR3 is CASSEGTEKYTF. In nucleotides, the CDR3 is TGTGCCAGCAGTGAAGGGACAGAGAAATACACCTTC.

The genes are TRBV4-2 and TRBJ2-5; possible D gene TRBD2, 5 bases. This CDR3 is 14 amino acids long. Germline V gives CDR1 LGHNA, CDR2 YNFKEQ. Trimming shortened V by 1 base and J by 2 bases, and 8 bases separated the two germline ends. The CDR3 sequence: CASSQAPGQETQYF. DNA of the CDR3: TGTGCCAGCAGCCAAGCCCCGGGGCAAGAGACCCAGTACTTC.

V and J are TRBV4-2 and TRBJ2-7; D is possibly TRBD2 (6 bases). The CDR3 runs 14 residues. Germline values: CDR1 LGHNA, CDR2 YNFKEQ. Trimming stripped 0 bases from V and 2 bases from J, with 8 bases between. Here the CDR3 reads CASSQERGTYEQYF. DNA for the CDR3: TGTGCCAGCAGCCAAGAACGGGGGACCTACGAGCAGTACTTC.

The V and J genes are TRBV29-1 and TRBJ2-3; 9 positions match TRBD2. CDR1 is SQVTM, CDR2 ANQGSEA, per germline. The CDR3 runs to 12 residues. Unmatched junction bases numbered 1, after V lost 7 bases and J lost 2 bases. The CDR3 spells CSASGVTDTQYF. In DNA form, the CDR3 reads TGCAGCGCTAGCGGGGTCACAGATACGCAGTATTTT.

J is TRBJ1-1 and V is TRBV5-5; D is perhaps TRBD1 (5 bases). This CDR3 contains 20 residues. Deletions cut 1 base from V and 0 bases from J, with 25 bases between. The V gene's germline CDR1 is SGHKS and CDR2 YYEKEE (reference sequence). In DNA, the CDR3 is TGTGCCAGCAGCTTGATTAGGGTTTCAGCTTGGGGCTCGTTGAACACTGAAGCTTTCTTT. As protein: CASSLIRVSAWGSLNTEAFF. Using reference TRBV5-5 and TRBJ1-1 for the parts outside the CDR3, the full variable domain is DAGVTQSPTHLIKTRGQQVTLRCSPISGHKSVSWYQQVLGQGPQFIFQYYEKEERGRGNFPDRFSARQFPNYSSELNVNALLLGDSALYLCASSLIRVSAWGSLNTEAFFGQGTRLTVV.

The V call is TRBV28, the J call TRBJ1-4; 7 positions match TRBD1. Looked up from germline, CDR1 is MDHEN and CDR2 is SYDVKM. V was clipped by 6 bases and J by 0 bases; unmatched bases: 1. The CDR3 is 14 residues long. Written as DNA, the CDR3 is TGTGCCAGCAGCACAGGGGCAACTAATGAAAAACTGTTTTTT. Translated, it gives CASSTGATNEKLFF.

This chain joins TRBV6-1 and TRBJ1-5; TRBD1 might be the D (5 bases). Germline lookup yields CDR1 MNHNS and CDR2 SASEGT. Between the trimmed V and J ends, which lost 3 bases and 0 bases, there was a span of 12 bases. The CDR3 length is 16 residues. CDR3 DNA sequence: TGTGCCAGCAGTGATATCGGGACTCTTAGCAATCAGCCCCAGCATTTT. It encodes CASSDIGTLSNQPQHF.

This clone has only a few counts. This chain links TRBV7-2 with TRBJ1-1; D remains ambiguous. Trimming shortened V by 0 bases and J by 1 base, and 6 bases separated the two germline ends. The CDR3 extends over 14 amino acids. Germline V gene data show CDR1 as SGHTA and CDR2 as FQGNSA. CDR3: CASSLATANTEAFF. The CDR3 coding sequence is TGTGCCAGCAGCTTAGCCACAGCGAACACTGAAGCTTTCTTT.

J is TRBJ2-3 and V is TRBV5-1; D is unclear. There are 14 residues in the CDR3. CDR1 and CDR2 from the germline V gene are SGHRS and YFSETQ. V was shortened by 0 bases and J by 4 bases, with 9 bases between the two germline ends. The CDR3 sequence is CASSLAWLADTQYF. The CDR3 nucleotides read TGCGCCAGCAGCTTGGCATGGTTAGCAGATACGCAGTATTTT.

The chain has TRBV7-9 and TRBJ2-1, with 9 bases aligning to TRBD2. This CDR3 has 16 residues. J lost 0 bases, V lost 3 bases, and 3 bases had no gene match. Germline values: CDR1 SEHNR, CDR2 FQNEAQ (reference sequence). The CDR3 DNA sequence: TGTGCCAGCAGCTTGGGCGGGAGGGCCTCCTACAATGAGCAGTTCTTC. This encodes CASSLGGRASYNEQFF.

This sequence joins TRBV10-2 and TRBJ1-1, with 7 bases fitting TRBD1. Germline values: CDR1 WSHSY, CDR2 SAAADI. The CDR3 length is 14 residues. V was clipped by 6 bases and J by 0 bases; unmatched bases: 4. CDR3 nucleotide sequence: TGCGCCAGCAGGACGGGACAGTTGAACACTGAAGCTTTCTTT. Translating it yields CASRTGQLNTEAFF.

The chain recombines TRBV28 with TRBJ1-2; 9 positions agree with TRBD1. V lost 4 bases to trimming and J lost 7 bases; unmatched junction nucleotides: 13. The CDR3 extends over 16 amino acids. Per the germline V gene, CDR1 is MDHEN and CDR2 is SYDVKM. In nucleotides, the CDR3 is TGTGCCAGCAGTTCGTTCGGACAGGGGAGGAAGAGTGGCTACACCTTC. Translating gives CASSSFGQGRKSGYTF.

The chain has TRBV2 and TRBJ1-1, with D possibly TRBD1 on 5 matching bases. V gave up 0 bases and J gave up 5 bases, with 7 bases separating them. The CDR3 totals 13 residues. CDR1 SNHLY and CDR2 FYNNEI come from the germline V gene. The CDR3 protein is CASSEAPGTEAFF. In DNA form, the CDR3 reads TGTGCCAGCAGTGAAGCGCCAGGGACTGAAGCTTTCTTT.

This clone showed up just a few times. The V gene is TRBV7-9, the J gene TRBJ1-1; 11 bases align to TRBD1. Germline V gene lookup returns CDR1 SEHNR and CDR2 FQNEAQ (reference sequence). This CDR3 has 16 residues. Germline trimming cut 6 bases from V and 4 bases from J; bases unmatched to any gene: 10. CDR3 coding DNA: TGTGCCAGCAGACACCTTAGGGGACAGGGGGTCACTGAAGCTTTCTTT. Residues: CASRHLRGQGVTEAFF.